The next 23 T cell receptor beta chains were all read from a single sample in a study of blood T cell repertoires in COVID-19. Sequencing used immunoSEQ multiplex PCR; TCRdb keeps in-frame clones, though not all of them. The sample carries some 38,000 clones, around four fifths recorded once. Material for sequencing was peripheral blood. All receptors derive from a man aged 55 to 70 with COVID-19, enrolled during active disease.

The DNA of the CDR3 is TGTGCCTGGAGTAAGGGACTAGCGGCCTCCGTGCAGTACTTC. This encodes CAWSKGLAASVQYF. The genes are TRBV30 and TRBJ2-7; 11 positions match TRBD2. The CDR3 extends over 14 amino acids. Germline CDR1 GTSNPN, CDR2 SVGIG (reference sequence). After removal of 2 bases from V and 9 bases from J, the junction contained 9 bases not matched to a gene.

The gene calls are TRBV6-5 and TRBJ2-1; 7 bases fit TRBD2. The CDR3 has 15 amino acids. Losses at the gene ends were 8 bases for V and 7 bases for J; bases not matched to a gene: 14. Germline CDR1 and CDR2: MNHEY and SVGAGI. In nucleotides, the CDR3 is TGTGCCAGCGGGCTCCTGGGAGGGCCGGGGAATGAGCAGTTCTTC. Its translation: CASGLLGGPGNEQFF.

The genes are TRBV5-4 and TRBJ1-6, with TRBD1 matching 7 bases. Germline trimming cut 0 bases from V and 7 bases from J; bases unmatched to any gene: 7. This CDR3 has 16 amino acids. The germline V gene has CDR1 SGHNT and CDR2 YYREEE (reference sequence). The DNA for the CDR3 is TGTGCCAGCAGCTTGGGTGAGGGGGCGAGGAATTCACCCCTCCACTTT. Translation gives CASSLGEGARNSPLHF.

The count of this clone is one. This chain links TRBV12-5 with TRBJ1-4; 7 bases line up with TRBD1. The ends lost 0 bases at V and 7 bases at J; junction bases unmatched: 8. The germline CDR1 and CDR2 sequences are LGHNT and FRNRAP. The CDR3 loop spans 16 amino acids. The CDR3 sequence: CASGLVQRQGGEKLFF. For the CDR3, the DNA is TGTGCTAGTGGTTTGGTACAAAGACAGGGAGGTGAAAAACTGTTTTTT.

This clone has just a few counts. The rearrangement uses TRBV10-3 and TRBJ2-2; weak D call: TRBD1 (5 bases). V lost 3 bases and J 6 bases, leaving 8 bases between the germline ends. Germline CDR1 is ENHRY and CDR2 is SYGVKD. The CDR3 totals 13 residues. The CDR3 region has the DNA TGTGCCATCAGTGAAAGGGGTCCCGGGGAGCTGTTTTTT. Encoded protein: CAISERGPGELFF.

V gene TRBV5-1 combines with J gene TRBJ2-7, with 9 bases matching TRBD1. Germline loops: CDR1 SGHRS, CDR2 YFSETQ. The ends lost 7 bases at V and 3 bases at J; junction bases unmatched: 5. The length of the CDR3 is 13 residues. CDR3: CASHSGQGYEQYF. The DNA of the CDR3 is TGCGCCAGCCACTCGGGACAGGGCTACGAGCAGTACTTC.

The chain employs TRBV11-2 and TRBJ1-3; TRBD1 matches 11 bases. CDR3 length: 16 amino acids. CDR1 and CDR2 from the germline V gene are SGHAT and FQNNGV. The V and J ends lost 1 base and 4 bases, in that order; junction bases with no gene match: 3. This CDR3 reads CASSLAGQGAGNTIYF. CDR3 nucleotide sequence: TGTGCCAGCAGCTTAGCTGGACAGGGGGCAGGAAACACCATATATTTT.

The rearrangement joins TRBV5-1 to TRBJ2-3, with unresolved D. V dropped 5 bases and J dropped 6 bases, with 16 bases sitting between them. The CDR3 is made up of 14 amino acids. Germline loops: CDR1 SGHRS, CDR2 YFSETQ. CDR3 region: CASSPSRVVDTQYF. Here the CDR3 DNA reads TGCGCCAGCAGTCCTAGTCGCGTCGTGGATACGCAGTATTTT.

The chain carries TRBV3-1 (or the pseudogene TRBV3-2) and TRBJ2-2; 11 nucleotides match TRBD2. Per the germline V gene, CDR1 is LGHDT and CDR2 is YNNKEL (reference sequence). The CDR3 is 17 residues long. The junction had 10 bases not matched to a gene; V was cut back by 5 bases and J by 5 bases. The CDR3 nucleotides read TGTGCCAGCAGCGGGAGGGGTCTAGCGGGAGGAACCGGGGAGCTGTTTTTT. It encodes CASSGRGLAGGTGELFF.

This rearrangement joins TRBV28 to TRBJ2-5; 7 bases map to TRBD2. The CDR3 extends over 15 amino acids. V shed 3 bases, J shed 4 bases, and the junction held 8 bases outside the gene matches. The germline gives CDR1 MDHEN, CDR2 SYDVKM. The CDR3 DNA follows: TGTGCCAGCAGTTTCTTAGCGGGTGGGTTAGAGACCCAGTACTTC. It encodes CASSFLAGGLETQYF.

V is TRBV28 and J is TRBJ2-6; 8 bases agree with TRBD1. J gave up 4 bases and V 2 bases, and 7 bases lay outside the gene matches. Germline V gene data show CDR1 as MDHEN and CDR2 as SYDVKM. The CDR3 is 17 amino acids. This CDR3 reads CASSLQGALRGANVLTF. CDR3 nucleotides: TGTGCCAGCAGTTTACAGGGGGCTCTAAGAGGGGCCAACGTCCTGACTTTC. The full variable domain, its missing parts supplied by reference TRBV28 and TRBJ2-6, is DVKVTQSSRYLVKRTGEKVFLECVQDMDHENMFWYRQDPGLGLRLIYFSYDVKMKEKGDIPEGYSVSREKKERFSLILESASTNQTSMYLCASSLQGALRGANVLTFGAGSRLTVL.

This chain links TRBV7-6 with TRBJ2-7; 7 bases map to TRBD1. CDR3 length: 14 amino acids. The germline V gene encodes CDR1 SGHVS and CDR2 FNYEAQ. Trimming removed 1 base from V and 1 base from J; junction bases left unmatched: 1. CDR3 nucleotide sequence: TGTGCCAGCAGCTTAGGGACAGGATCCTACGAGCAGTACTTC. It translates to CASSLGTGSYEQYF. The whole variable domain, filled in from reference TRBV7-6 and TRBJ2-7, reads GAGVSQSPRYKVTKRGQDVALRCDPISGHVSLYWYRQALGQGPEFLTYFNYEAQQDKSGLPNDRFSAERPEGSISTLTIQRTEQRDSAMYRCASSLGTGSYEQYFGPGTRLTVT.

V and J are TRBV29-1 and TRBJ2-1; 7 nucleotides line up with TRBD2. The CDR3 contains 15 residues. The germline gives CDR1 SQVTM, CDR2 ANQGSEA. The ends lost 0 bases at V and 4 bases at J; junction bases unmatched: 6. CDR3 protein: CSVEEASGAYNEQFF. The CDR3, as DNA: TGCAGCGTTGAAGAGGCTAGCGGAGCGTACAATGAGCAGTTCTTC.

This clone was seen a few times. The chain uses TRBV18 and TRBJ1-2, with unresolved D. The CDR3 is 12 amino acids. Germline CDR1 and CDR2: KGHSH and LQKENI. V was clipped by 6 bases and J by 6 bases, with 11 bases between them. In nucleotides, the CDR3 is TGTGCCAGCTCGTCCAGTTTGGATGGCTACACCTTC. Protein sequence: CASSSSLDGYTF.

The chain is built from TRBV12-5 and TRBJ1-1, with no clear D. The CDR3 sequence is 14 residues long. Germline V lookup: CDR1 LGHNT, CDR2 FRNRAP. Deletions cut 3 bases from V and 2 bases from J, with 10 bases between. This chain's CDR3 is CASGFLSVNTEAFF. CDR3 sequence (DNA): TGTGCTAGTGGTTTCCTCAGTGTCAACACTGAAGCTTTCTTT.

This clone is a singleton in its sample. The gene calls are TRBV12-3 or TRBV12-4 and TRBJ1-4; D is perhaps TRBD1 (5 bases). This CDR3 has 12 amino acids. Trimming removed 4 bases from V and 7 bases from J, with 7 bases in between. Here the CDR3 reads CASSSGGEKLFF. The DNA of the CDR3 is TGTGCCAGCAGTTCCGGGGGTGAAAAACTGTTTTTT.

Here the CDR3 reads CASSPNDRPEQYF. As DNA, the CDR3 is TGTGCCAGCAGCCCTAACGACAGACCAGAGCAGTACTTC. This chain uses TRBV5-4 with TRBJ2-7, with D maybe TRBD1 (5 bases). The CDR3 is 13 amino acids. CDR1 SGHNT and CDR2 YYREEE come from the germline V gene (reference sequence). V was pared by 4 bases and J by 7 bases, with 15 bases between. The complete variable domain, with remaining parts taken from reference TRBV5-4 and TRBJ2-7, reads ETGVTQSPTHLIKTRGQQVTLRCSSQSGHNTVSWYQQALGQGPQFIFQYYREEENGRGNFPPRFSGLQFPNYSSELNVNALELDDSALYLCASSPNDRPEQYFGPGTRLTVT.

The chain carries TRBV7-9 and TRBJ2-1; D is possibly TRBD2 (6 bases). Trimming shortened V by 1 base and J by 6 bases, and 16 bases separated the two germline ends. CDR3 length equals 16 residues. From germline, CDR1 is SEHNR and CDR2 FQNEAQ (reference sequence). CDR3 loop: CASSLEARRGFNEQFF. In nucleotides, the CDR3 is TGTGCCAGCAGCTTAGAAGCCAGGAGGGGTTTCAATGAGCAGTTCTTC. Using reference TRBV7-9 and TRBJ2-1 for the parts outside the CDR3, the full variable domain is DTGVSQNPRHKITKRGQNVTFRCDPISEHNRLYWYRQTLGQGPEFLTYFQNEAQLEKSRLLSDRFSAERPKGSFSTLEIQRTEQGDSAMYLCASSLEARRGFNEQFFGPGTRLTVL.

This clone has just a few counts. The chain joins TRBV6-1 to TRBJ1-3; TRBD1 aligns across 7 bases. The germline V gene encodes CDR1 MNHNS and CDR2 SASEGT. With V trimmed by 2 bases and J by 5 bases, 6 bases remained unmatched. The CDR3 extends over 15 amino acids. In DNA form, the CDR3 reads TGTGCCAGCAGTGAAAGGACAGGCGGTAGAAACACCATATATTTT. Its translation is CASSERTGGRNTIYF.

The V and J genes are TRBV11-3 and TRBJ2-3, with 10 positions matching TRBD2. The CDR3 contains 16 residues. Trimming removed 1 base from V and 4 bases from J; junction bases left unmatched: 5. Germline CDR1 is SGHNT and CDR2 is YENEEA. CDR3: CASSLGAGGVPDTQYF. CDR3 DNA: TGTGCCAGCAGCTTAGGAGCGGGAGGGGTGCCAGATACGCAGTATTTT.

V is TRBV30 and J is TRBJ1-1; maybe TRBD1 (5 bases). The CDR3 is 14 residues long. Trimming cost V 5 bases and J 0 bases, with 13 bases left between them. From germline, CDR1 is GTSNPN and CDR2 SVGIG (reference sequence). The CDR3 sequence: CAWDPGLMNTEAFF. The CDR3 region has the DNA TGTGCCTGGGATCCGGGACTGATGAACACTGAAGCTTTCTTT.

This sequence joins TRBV6-5 and TRBJ2-5; 7 bases agree with TRBD2. This CDR3 region has 14 residues. V lost 6 bases to trimming and J lost 4 bases; unmatched junction nucleotides: 8. From germline, CDR1 is MNHEY and CDR2 SVGAGI. In DNA form, the CDR3 reads TGTGCCAGCAGAAGAGTTGGGGGGGGAGAGACCCAGTACTTC. This gives the protein CASRRVGGGETQYF.

The chain is built from TRBV6-6 and TRBJ1-4; weak D call: TRBD1 (6 bases). The CDR3 is 15 residues long. Trimming took 1 base from V and 1 from J, leaving 7 bases between them. The germline gives CDR1 MNHNY, CDR2 SVGAGI (reference sequence). The CDR3: CASSYLQGTNEKLFF. The CDR3 DNA reads TGTGCCAGCAGTTACTTACAGGGAACTAATGAAAAACTGTTTTTT.